The clone carrying this T cell receptor (beta chain) occurred once. Original methodology: Estimation of nucleated cell counts relied on the amplification of reference gene primers. Libraries were prepared by immunoSEQ multiplex PCR; TCRdb keeps only in-frame clonotypes and omits some of them. For V, J and clone size, that table is used; D and trimming come from the DNA. The sample has about 280,000 clones, roughly 80% seen once. This specimen belongs to a study of blood T cell repertoires in COVID-19. In the study overall: The samples span acute and convalescent COVID-19 from the United States, Italy and Spain. Sample material is recorded as cDNA or gDNA derived from T cells, B-cell-depleted T cells, or PBMCs.

CDR3 length: 15 residues. Germline V lookup: CDR1 LGHDT, CDR2 YNNKEL (reference sequence). After removal of 4 bases from V and 2 bases from J, the junction contained 5 bases not matched to a gene. The TCR originated in a woman between 50 and 59 years old who had recovered from COVID-19. Source material: peripheral blood. The chain couples TRBV3-1 (or the pseudogene TRBV3-2) to TRBJ2-1; 7 nucleotides align to TRBD2. The CDR3 coding sequence is TGTGCCAGCAGCCCCGATAGCGGGCCCTACAATGAGCAGTTCTTC. This encodes CASSPDSGPYNEQFF.